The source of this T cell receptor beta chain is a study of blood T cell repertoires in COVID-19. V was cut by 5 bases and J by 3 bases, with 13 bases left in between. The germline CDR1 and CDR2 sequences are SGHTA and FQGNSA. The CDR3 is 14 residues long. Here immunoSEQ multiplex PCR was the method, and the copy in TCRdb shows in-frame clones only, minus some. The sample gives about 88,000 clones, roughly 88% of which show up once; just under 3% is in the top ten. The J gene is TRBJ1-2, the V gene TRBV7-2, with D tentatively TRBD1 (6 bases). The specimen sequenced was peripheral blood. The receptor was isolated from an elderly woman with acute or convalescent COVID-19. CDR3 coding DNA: TGTGCCAGCAGCGGGCGACAGGATTACTATGGCTACACCTTC. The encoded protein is CASSGRQDYYGYTF.